In this sample, the clone carrying this T cell receptor beta chain turned up a few times. Constant-region priming of 500 ng total RNA yielded TCR beta cDNA. Slightly modified ARM-PCR served as the procedure for the TCR beta libraries. These libraries came from three rounds of nested multiplex PCR. The opening two PCR rounds, approximately 10 cycles each, paired TRBV1-TRBV30 forward primers with a C-beta reverse primer. TCRdb used MiXCR to reprocess the multiplex PCR reads, holding one entry per CDR3 protein. This table holds 250,000 to 350,000 distinct CDR3 sequences, around three fifths found once. The study extracted blood RNA from unsorted whole blood and also extracted germline DNA. The sample originates from a study of tumor-infiltrating lymphocytes in primary liver carcinoma. Study context: Resection treated the patients' primary liver carcinoma. The patients included men and women who were aged 30 to 69 years. Sequenced samples came back with roughly 3.65 to 7.13 million productive TCRbeta reads, and the counts looked alike across tissue types.

CDR1 and CDR2 from the germline V gene are SEHNR and FQNEAQ (reference sequence). The length of the CDR3 is 14 residues. The J segment lost 7 bases and the V segment lost 4 bases, leaving 7 bases of the junction unmatched. Sequences were obtained from peripheral blood. The chain couples TRBV7-9 to TRBJ1-1; 9 nucleotides agree with TRBD1. This clonotype was sampled from a woman in her 30s with primary liver carcinoma and hepatitis B virus infection. The CDR3 spells CASSSPGTGIEAFF. CDR3 DNA sequence: TGTGCCAGCAGCTCCCCCGGGACAGGGATTGAAGCTTTCTTT. The variable domain in full, with the rest retrieved from reference TRBV7-9 and TRBJ1-1, is DTGVSQNPRHKITKRGQNVTFRCDPISEHNRLYWYRQTLGQGPEFLTYFQNEAQLEKSRLLSDRFSAERPKGSFSTLEIQRTEQGDSAMYLCASSSPGTGIEAFFGQGTRLTVV.